Detailed here is one T cell receptor (beta chain). No antigen is known for it. This entry comes from a study of T cell responses to AZD1222 COVID-19 vaccine. Study-wide points: Spike-specific TCR breadth and depth were elevated following two AZD1222 doses. Only a handful of AZD1222 recipients, about six in all, had baseline seropositivity. Females outnumbered males among donors, who were mostly white British; clonal diversity was possibly underestimated. Unmutated variant regions are reportedly targeted by nearly half of spike-specific TCRs.

TCRdb's copy holds only in-frame clones and misses some; the assay was immunoSEQ multiplex PCR. Of under 100,000 clones in the sample, roughly nine tenths are singletons; the top ten hold roughly 7%. The germline V and J ends were trimmed by 3 bases and 7 bases, with 12 bases remaining between them. Germline CDR1 is LNHDA and CDR2 is SQIVND (reference sequence). CDR3 size: 13 residues. The sequence was collected from an adult in good health. Specimen: peripheral blood, collected on day 0 of MenACWY control vaccination. The chain has TRBV19 and TRBJ1-2, with D possibly TRBD1 on 6 matching bases. The chain's CDR3 is CASSILQGGGYTF. CDR3 sequence (DNA): TGTGCCAGTAGTATTCTACAGGGTGGTGGCTACACCTTC.